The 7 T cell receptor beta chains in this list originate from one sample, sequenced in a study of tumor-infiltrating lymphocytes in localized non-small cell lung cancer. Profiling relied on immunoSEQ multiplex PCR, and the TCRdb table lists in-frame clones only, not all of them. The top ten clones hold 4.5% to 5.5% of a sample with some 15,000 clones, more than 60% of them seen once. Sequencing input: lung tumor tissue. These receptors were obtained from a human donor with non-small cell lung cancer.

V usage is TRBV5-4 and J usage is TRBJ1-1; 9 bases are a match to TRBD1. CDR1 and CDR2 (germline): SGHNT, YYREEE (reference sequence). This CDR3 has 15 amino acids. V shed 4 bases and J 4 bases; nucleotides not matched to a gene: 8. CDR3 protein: CASSEDRGRGTEAFF. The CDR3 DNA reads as TGTGCCAGCAGCGAGGACAGGGGAAGGGGCACTGAAGCTTTCTTT.

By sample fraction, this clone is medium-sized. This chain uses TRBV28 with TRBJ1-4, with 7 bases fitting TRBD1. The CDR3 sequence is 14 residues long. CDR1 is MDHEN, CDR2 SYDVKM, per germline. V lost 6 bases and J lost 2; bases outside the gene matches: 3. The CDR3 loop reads CASSLTGTNEKLFF. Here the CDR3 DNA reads TGTGCCAGCAGCCTGACAGGGACTAATGAAAAACTGTTTTTT.

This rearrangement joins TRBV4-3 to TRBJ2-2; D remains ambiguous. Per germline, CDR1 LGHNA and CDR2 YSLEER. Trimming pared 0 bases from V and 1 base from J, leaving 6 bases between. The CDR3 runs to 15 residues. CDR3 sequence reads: CASSQDMMNTGELFF. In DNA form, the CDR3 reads TGCGCCAGCAGCCAAGATATGATGAACACCGGGGAGCTGTTTTTT.

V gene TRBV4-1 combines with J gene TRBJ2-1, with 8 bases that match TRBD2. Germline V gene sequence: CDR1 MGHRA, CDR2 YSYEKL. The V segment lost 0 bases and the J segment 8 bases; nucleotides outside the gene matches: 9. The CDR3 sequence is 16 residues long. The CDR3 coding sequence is TGCGCCAGCAGCCAAGATGCGCGGGGGGCCGTGGATGAGCAGTTCTTC. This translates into CASSQDARGAVDEQFF.

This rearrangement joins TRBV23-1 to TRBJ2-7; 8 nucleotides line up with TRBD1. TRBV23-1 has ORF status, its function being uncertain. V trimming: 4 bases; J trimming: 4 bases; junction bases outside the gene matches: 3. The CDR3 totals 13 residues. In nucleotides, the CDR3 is TGCGCCAGCAGTCGCCGACAGGGGTACGAGCAGTACTTC. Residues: CASSRRQGYEQYF.

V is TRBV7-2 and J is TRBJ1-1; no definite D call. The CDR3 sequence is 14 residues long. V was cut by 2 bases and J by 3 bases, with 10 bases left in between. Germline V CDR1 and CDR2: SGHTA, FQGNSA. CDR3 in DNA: TGTGCCAGCAGCTTACTAATTGAGGACACTGAAGCTTTCTTT. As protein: CASSLLIEDTEAFF.

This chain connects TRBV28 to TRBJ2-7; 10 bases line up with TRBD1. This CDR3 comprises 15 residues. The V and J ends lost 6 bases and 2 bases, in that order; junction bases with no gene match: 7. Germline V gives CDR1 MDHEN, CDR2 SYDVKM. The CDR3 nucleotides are TGTGCCAGCAGGCCCGGGACAGGGGCTACCTACGAGCAGTACTTC. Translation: CASRPGTGATYEQYF.